The 11 T cell receptor beta chains below were found in one sample sequenced in a study of blood T cell repertoires in COVID-19. Profiled with immunoSEQ multiplex PCR; TCRdb holds only in-frame clones, not every one. The sample shows fewer than 250,000 clones, about 90% of them seen only once. The sequenced sample was PBMCs or T cells enriched from blood (not recorded which). These receptors were collected from a woman aged 25-40 years who had been exposed to COVID-19.

The CDR3 DNA sequence: TGTGCCTGGGGGGACAGCCTACATAGCAATCAGCCCCAGCATTTT. Its protein is CAWGDSLHSNQPQHF. The chain recombines TRBV30 with TRBJ1-5; 7 positions match TRBD1. The trim removed 5 bases at V and 0 bases at J, leaving 7 bases unmatched. CDR1 and CDR2 from the germline V gene are GTSNPN and SVGIG (reference sequence). This CDR3 comprises 15 residues.

The chain is built from TRBV11-1 and TRBJ2-5; TRBD2 might be the D (7 bases). Germline V gene sequence: CDR1 SGHAT, CDR2 FQDESV (reference sequence). This CDR3 is built from 16 residues. Trimming left V 3 bases short and J 1 base short, with 15 bases between. The DNA of the CDR3 is TGTGCCAGCAGCTTCTTCGGGGGAGGGGGCCAAGAGACCCAGTACTTC. This encodes CASSFFGGGGQETQYF.

The V gene is TRBV5-1, the J gene TRBJ2-3; 7 bases are shared with TRBD1. Unmatched junction bases numbered 3, after V lost 3 bases and J lost 2 bases. CDR3 length: 14 residues. Germline V CDR1 and CDR2: SGHRS, YFSETQ. The CDR3 DNA sequence: TGCGCCAGCAGCTATGGACAGGTCACAGATACGCAGTATTTT. Translated, it gives CASSYGQVTDTQYF.

The chain has TRBV25-1 and TRBJ1-1; D unclear. There are 14 residues in the CDR3. Germline V CDR1 and CDR2: MGHDK, SYGVNS. The ends were cut back, 3 bases at V and 4 bases at J, with 12 bases in the middle. CDR3 sequence: CASSDPGWSTEAFF. The CDR3 region has the DNA TGTGCCAGCAGTGATCCGGGGTGGAGCACTGAAGCTTTCTTT.

The genes are TRBV6-5 and TRBJ2-2, with a possible D match to TRBD2 (6 bases). The CDR3 consists of 15 residues. Germline CDR1 and CDR2: MNHEY and SVGAGI. V gave up 6 bases and J gave up 0 bases, with 11 bases separating them. CDR3 sequence (DNA): TGTGCCAGCAGGTATAGCGGATCGAACACCGGGGAGCTGTTTTTT. Its translation is CASRYSGSNTGELFF.

This sequence joins TRBV30 and TRBJ1-2, with TRBD1 matching over 8 bases. Losses at the gene ends were 4 bases for V and 8 bases for J; bases not matched to a gene: 15. The length of the CDR3 is 15 residues. Germline V lookup: CDR1 GTSNPN, CDR2 SVGIG (reference sequence). The CDR3 protein is CAWNPGGAGMGGYTF. DNA of the CDR3: TGTGCCTGGAATCCAGGGGGCGCTGGAATGGGCGGCTACACCTTC.

The genes are TRBV28 and TRBJ1-2; D is ambiguous. The CDR3 runs 14 residues. From germline, CDR1 is MDHEN and CDR2 SYDVKM. V dropped 8 bases and J dropped 0 bases, with 13 bases sitting between them. The CDR3 spells CASGLTGTNYGYTF. The DNA of the CDR3 is TGTGCCAGCGGCCTCACGGGGACTAACTATGGCTACACCTTC.

A single count supports this clone. This chain connects TRBV19 to TRBJ2-2; TRBD1 aligns across 9 bases. This CDR3 has 16 residues. V trimming: 4 bases; J trimming: 3 bases; junction bases outside the gene matches: 6. Looked up from germline, CDR1 is LNHDA and CDR2 is SQIVND (reference sequence). CDR3 DNA sequence: TGTGCCAGTAGTACCGGGGACAGGGAGTACACCGGGGAGCTGTTTTTT. Amino acid sequence: CASSTGDREYTGELFF.

This CDR3 is CASSLAPGQNSPLHF. The CDR3, as DNA: TGCGCCAGCAGCTTGGCCCCAGGGCAAAATTCACCCCTCCACTTT. This chain links TRBV5-1 with TRBJ1-6, with D maybe TRBD1 (5 bases). Germline V gives CDR1 SGHRS, CDR2 YFSETQ. V was cut by 0 bases and J by 7 bases, with 11 bases left in between. The CDR3 sequence is 15 residues long.

The chain uses TRBV6-5 and TRBJ2-7, with D unclear. The germline V and J ends were trimmed by 4 bases and 1 base, with 11 bases remaining between them. Looked up from germline, CDR1 is MNHEY and CDR2 is SVGAGI. The CDR3 is made up of 14 amino acids. CDR3 in DNA: TGTGCCAGCAGTTTAGCCAGAGCTTCCTACGAGCAGTACTTC. Its protein product is CASSLARASYEQYF.

The gene calls are TRBV7-9 and TRBJ1-1, with D perhaps TRBD1 (6 bases). Germline lookup yields CDR1 SEHNR and CDR2 FQNEAQ (reference sequence). CDR3 length equals 14 residues. V shed 1 base and J shed 4 bases, with 10 bases lying between them. The CDR3 here is CASSLVPGATEAFF. The DNA for the CDR3 is TGTGCCAGCAGCTTAGTACCAGGGGCCACTGAAGCTTTCTTT.